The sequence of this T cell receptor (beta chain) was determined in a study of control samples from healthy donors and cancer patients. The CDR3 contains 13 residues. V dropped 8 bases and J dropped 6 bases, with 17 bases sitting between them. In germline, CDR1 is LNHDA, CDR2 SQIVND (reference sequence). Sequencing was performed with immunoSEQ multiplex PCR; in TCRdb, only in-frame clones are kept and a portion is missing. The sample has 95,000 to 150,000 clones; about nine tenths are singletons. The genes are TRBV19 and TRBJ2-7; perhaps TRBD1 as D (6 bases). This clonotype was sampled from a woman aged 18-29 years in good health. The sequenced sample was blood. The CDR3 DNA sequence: TGTGCCAGTGGTTTGTCTACAGGGAGCGAGCAGTACTTC. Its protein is CASGLSTGSEQYF.